This TCR beta chain was sequenced during a study of blood T cell repertoires in COVID-19. The CDR3 is made up of 13 amino acids. The germline gives CDR1 MRHNA, CDR2 SNTAGT. Trimming pared 6 bases from V and 3 bases from J, leaving 11 bases between. Methods used by the authors: Estimates of nucleated cell counts were drawn from the amplification of reference gene primers. The assay was immunoSEQ multiplex PCR, and TCRdb's table has in-frame clones only and misses some. That table is the source of V, J and clone size, and D and trimming were worked out from the DNA. The data show 120,000 to 150,000 clones, more than 70% seen once.

Sequenced: peripheral blood. This receptor was taken from a man aged 60 to 69 with active or convalescent COVID-19. The rearrangement joins TRBV6-4 to TRBJ1-1; D not certain. The chain's CDR3 is CASRREAHTEAFF. In DNA form, the CDR3 reads TGTGCCAGCAGGAGAGAGGCCCACACTGAAGCTTTCTTT.